This T cell receptor beta chain comes out of a study of shared clonotypes between healthy human individuals. Study at large: Researchers assigned three CD4 naive, three CD4 memory, two CD8 naive and one CD8 memory plate to each donor. Findings and caveats of the study: Across subsets, estimated richness was generally greater for naive than for memory populations. Even with large depth, rarefaction showed that sorted-subset sequencing was incomplete. Investigators collected only blood, and repertoires in tissues likely differ.

Assay used: immunoSEQ multiplex PCR; TCRdb lists only in-frame clones, some missing. The table includes approximately 1.5 million clones, approximately 98.5% detected once. A remark on this clone: The antigen is undetermined.

J lost 1 base, V lost 3 bases, and 7 bases had no gene match. Germline CDR1 SGHTA, CDR2 FQGNSA. The CDR3 has 16 residues. Material: naive CD4+ T cells sorted from blood. The subset here: CD45RA+ positively selected. The clonotype comes from a man under 40 in good health. V and J are TRBV7-2 and TRBJ2-5, with 8 bases aligning to TRBD2. The DNA for the CDR3 is TGTGCCAGCAGCTTCCGGACTAGCCGAGTCCAAGAGACCCAGTACTTC. Translating it yields CASSFRTSRVQETQYF.